This T cell receptor (beta chain) was captured by sequencing in a study of human T cells and chemical hapten exposure (dated by TCRdb to the early 2020s). For context, the study as a whole: For sensitization, 2% DPC in acetone was applied to a roughly 2 cm by roughly 2 cm area of upper inner arm skin. Patch testing was done on the upper back using Finn chambers containing 0.01% DPC, and results were scored after 6 days according to International Contact Dermatitis Research Group standards. Libraries were combined into a pool for sequencing, and differences in TCR yield between samples came mainly from small differences in library volumes within the pool. For TCR sequencing, blood came from about 28 alopecia patients at anywhere from one to four time points (pre-sensitization, 2, 6 and 24 weeks). This study followed changes in the peripheral blood TCR repertoire in vivo during primary and secondary sensitization of alopecia patients to the hapten diphenylcyclopropenone (DPC). Most of the patients in the cohort were female, and the cohort covered alopecia areata with under or over 50% scalp involvement, alopecia totalis and alopecia universalis. Patient blood was sampled pre-sensitization (week 0) and at 2, 6 and about 24 weeks after DPC sensitization. Weekly therapeutic DPC doses were additionally applied to the scalp of patients throughout the approximately 25-week study period. Both TCR alpha and TCR beta chains were sequenced from each blood RNA sample. Overall study outcomes, separate from this receptor: After repeated subsampling, the strength of the expansion versus patch-test correlation and the threshold at which it became significant changed. The number of TCRs above 1 in 1000 frequency did not change with DPC sensitization; there was no evidence of global repertoire structure alterations. Because all patients had alopecia, a presumed autoimmune disease, the immune response of the patients might differ from that of healthy individuals. Compared with pre-sensitization or healthy control sets, expanded TCRs formed significantly more large CDR3 similarity clusters, which is consistent with antigen-driven responses. Patch test score correlated positively with the number of PT1 expanded TCRs, reaching significance at thresholds 8, 16 and 32 but not at 4.

Sample time point, as interpreted from the label and publication: patch test 3, about 24 weeks after DPC sensitization. What the treatment or condition label conveys for this sample: therapeutic diphenylcyclopropenone sensitization with weekly scalp DPC. Unfractionated whole blood was collected in Tempus Blood RNA tubes, and total RNA was extracted from that blood. Blood at each patch-test visit was drawn before the patch test was applied. Patients were eligible if aged 18 to 70, diagnosed with alopecia and judged suitable for DPC therapy, and pregnant patients were excluded. As for this clonotype: This receptor's antigen is unknown. No much larger clonotype is one base removed from it; base qualities were not supplied.

Its CDR3 holds 13 amino acids, cysteine through phenylalanine. The CDR3 DNA has 39 bases and is translated from base 1. V and J are truncated by 4 bases and 1 base respectively, leaving an intervening sequence of 8 bases. The germline V gene yields SGHVS for CDR1 and FQNEAQ for CDR2. The library was obtained by RACE. Sequencing took place on a NextSeq 500. During library preparation, unique molecular identifiers were attached to individual cDNA molecules so that TCRs could be counted quantitatively and reproducibly. Turning to the authors' computational methods: A median of around 96,000 TCRs per sample was observed, with a range of about 20,000 to 750,000. V, J and CDR3 annotation of the TCR reads was performed with the Decombinator software suite. To make PS versus PT1 abundance plots, every sample was subsampled to the same number of TCRs (28,000). TCRs were defined as expanded if absent before sensitization and observed at least eight times at the 2-week time point. TCRdb handled the public reads itself, with Q25 trimming in fastp and clone calling in MiXCR, and kept productive beta chains. Each CDR3 protein gets just one entry, which takes the most common genes and DNA from the rows behind it. The V and J calls, along with clone size, are taken from TCRdb and not from the paper's own processing. Recorded for this sample are over 35,000 distinct CDR3 sequences; over 9.5% of them occurred a single time. 2% to 2.5% of the sample is held by the ten biggest clonotypes.

The sequencing used whole blood, collected in connection with sensitization to the hapten diphenylcyclopropenone (DPC). The sequence derives from a woman between 40 and 55 years old with alopecia areata. Some clones in this sample may be carry-over from other donors' samples. The chain uses TRBV7-8 and TRBJ2-7; the D gene lacks a confident call. The CDR3 protein sequence reads: CASSSLRSYEQYF. The nucleotide sequence reads TGTGCCAGCAGCTCCCTTCGGTCCTACGAGCAGTACTTC.